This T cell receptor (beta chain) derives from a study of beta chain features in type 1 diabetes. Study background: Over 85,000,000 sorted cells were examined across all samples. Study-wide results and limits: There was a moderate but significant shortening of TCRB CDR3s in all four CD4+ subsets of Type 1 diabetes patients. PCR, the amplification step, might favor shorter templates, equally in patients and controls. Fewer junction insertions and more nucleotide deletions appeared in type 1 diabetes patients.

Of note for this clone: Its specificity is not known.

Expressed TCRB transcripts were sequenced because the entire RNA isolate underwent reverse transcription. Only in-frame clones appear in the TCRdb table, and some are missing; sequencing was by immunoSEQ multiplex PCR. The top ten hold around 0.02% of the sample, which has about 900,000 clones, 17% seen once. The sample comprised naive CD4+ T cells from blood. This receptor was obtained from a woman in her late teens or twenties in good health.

The CDR3 coding sequence is TGTGCCACCAGCAGACCTCGACAGGGTTTCACTGAAGCTTTCTTT. Protein: CATSRPRQGFTEAFF. J is TRBJ1-1 and V is TRBV15, with 7 bases that match TRBD1. There are 15 residues in the CDR3. Germline CDR1 LNHNV, CDR2 YYDKDF (reference sequence). The trim removed 2 bases at V and 4 bases at J, leaving 7 bases unmatched.